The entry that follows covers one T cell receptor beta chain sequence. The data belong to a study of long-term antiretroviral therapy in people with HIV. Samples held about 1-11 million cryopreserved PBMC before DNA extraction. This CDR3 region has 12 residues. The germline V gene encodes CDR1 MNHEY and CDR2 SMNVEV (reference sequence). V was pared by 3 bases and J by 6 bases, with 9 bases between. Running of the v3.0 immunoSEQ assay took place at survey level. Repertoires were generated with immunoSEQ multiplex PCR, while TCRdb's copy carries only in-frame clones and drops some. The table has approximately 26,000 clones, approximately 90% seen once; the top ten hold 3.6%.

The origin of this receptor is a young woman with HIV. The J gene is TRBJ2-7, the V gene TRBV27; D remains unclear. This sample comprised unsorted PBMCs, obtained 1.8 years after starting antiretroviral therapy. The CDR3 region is CASSFPGSEQYF. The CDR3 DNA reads TGTGCCAGCAGTTTCCCAGGTAGCGAGCAGTACTTC.